The 20 T cell receptor beta chains below all came from one sample that was sequenced in a study of T cells in Graves' hyperthyroidism and ophthalmopathy. RNA transcripts gave rise to amplified TCR beta CDR3 regions. First-round RT-PCR of the TCR CDR3 relied on the HTBI primer set. TCRdb ran MiXCR on the multiplex PCR reads and lists one entry per CDR3 protein. This repertoire shows about 740,000 distinct CDR3 sequences, 12% to 15% found once; its top ten account for 10%. Material for sequencing was blood. The receptors come from a woman younger than 35 with Graves' hyperthyroidism.

At least ten counts were recorded for this clonotype. The chain uses TRBV30 and TRBJ2-1; D might be TRBD1 (5 bases). Germline V gene lookup returns CDR1 GTSNPN and CDR2 SVGIG (reference sequence). The V end was cut by 2 bases, the J end by 4 bases, with 21 bases between. This CDR3 spans 17 amino acids. The CDR3 is CAWSSTQMGPFYNEQFF. Here the CDR3 DNA reads TGTGCCTGGAGTTCAACACAGATGGGGCCGTTTTACAATGAGCAGTTCTTC.

Ten or more counts support this clonotype. V gene TRBV13 combines with J gene TRBJ2-1; D ambiguous. The CDR3 consists of 13 residues. Trimming left V 5 bases short and J 9 bases short, with 14 bases between. From germline, CDR1 is PRHDT and CDR2 FYEKMQ (reference sequence). DNA of the CDR3: TGTGCCAGCAGCCCACCTATGGACGGTGAGCAGTTCTTC. This sequence encodes CASSPPMDGEQFF. The whole variable domain, remainder taken from reference TRBV13 and TRBJ2-1, is AAGVIQSPRHLIKEKRETATLKCYPIPRHDTVYWYQQGPGQDPQFLISFYEKMQSDKGSIPDRFSAQQFSDYHSELNMSSLELGDSALYFCASSPPMDGEQFFGPGTRLTVL.

The chain uses TRBV19 and TRBJ1-5, with D maybe TRBD1 (5 bases). V shed 5 bases and J shed 1 base, with 12 bases lying between them. The CDR3 covers 15 residues. From germline, CDR1 is LNHDA and CDR2 SQIVND (reference sequence). CDR3 coding DNA: TGTGCCAGTAGTGTACAGGAGGACAGCAATCAGCCCCAGCATTTT. Translating it yields CASSVQEDSNQPQHF.

Many counts were recorded for this clonotype. V and J are TRBV5-1 and TRBJ2-7, with 7 bases fitting TRBD2. The length of the CDR3 is 15 residues. From germline, CDR1 is SGHRS and CDR2 YFSETQ. The trim removed 0 bases at V and 2 bases at J, leaving 5 bases unmatched. CDR3 sequence reads: CASSLVGGGTYEQYF. CDR3 nucleotide sequence: TGCGCCAGCAGCTTGGTTGGGGGGGGAACCTACGAGCAGTACTTC.

This clonotype appeared a few times. V and J are TRBV12-5 and TRBJ2-2, with D unresolved. Germline V gene sequence: CDR1 LGHNT, CDR2 FRNRAP. V was cut by 5 bases and J by 5 bases, with 15 bases left in between. The CDR3 consists of 15 residues. The CDR3 loop is CASGLESGRTGELFF. In nucleotides, the CDR3 is TGTGCTAGTGGTCTGGAGTCAGGAAGAACCGGGGAGCTGTTTTTT.

This clonotype was counted between two and nine times. The chain links TRBV9 to TRBJ2-3, with 9 bases identical to TRBD1. The V segment lost 0 bases and the J segment 3 bases; nucleotides outside the gene matches: 8. The length of the CDR3 is 17 residues. The germline gives CDR1 SGDLS, CDR2 YYNGEE. CDR3 amino acids: CASSVATGQGITDTQYF. The CDR3 nucleotides read TGTGCCAGCAGCGTAGCTACCGGACAGGGGATAACAGATACGCAGTATTTT.

The sample holds many counts of this clonotype. The rearrangement joins TRBV12-3 or TRBV12-4 to TRBJ2-7, with a tentative D call TRBD1 (5 bases). V was shortened by 2 bases and J by 7 bases, with 12 bases between the two germline ends. The length of the CDR3 is 13 residues. As DNA, the CDR3 is TGTGCCAGCAGTTTAAAGGGGCCTAGGGAGCAGTACTTC. It yields the protein CASSLKGPREQYF.

The CDR3 DNA reads TGCAGCGTTGAACGGGACGGAGCAATGAACACTGAAGCTTTCTTT. This codes for CSVERDGAMNTEAFF. The chain has TRBV29-1 and TRBJ1-1, with D possibly matching TRBD1 (5 bases). With 2 bases removed from V and 0 bases from J, the gap between germline ends came to 13 bases. Germline CDR1 reads SQVTM; CDR2 reads ANQGSEA. This CDR3 spans 15 amino acids.

The CDR3 reads CSALNPNTDTQYF. CDR3 nucleotides: TGCAGTGCCCTTAACCCAAACACAGATACGCAGTATTTT. V usage is TRBV20-1 and J usage is TRBJ2-3; no clear D. The germline V gene has CDR1 DFQATT and CDR2 SNEGSKA (reference sequence). CDR3 length equals 13 residues. The V end was cut by 6 bases, the J end by 2 bases, with 12 bases between.

V is TRBV20-1 and J is TRBJ2-2; D not resolved. V was shortened by 2 bases and J by 6 bases, with 7 bases between the two germline ends. Germline values: CDR1 DFQATT, CDR2 SNEGSKA (reference sequence). The CDR3 is 12 residues long. The CDR3 here is CSARLRPGELFF. The CDR3 nucleotides are TGCAGTGCTAGACTCCGCCCCGGGGAGCTGTTTTTT.

This clonotype was picked up many times. V is TRBV19 and J is TRBJ1-5; D remains unclear. The CDR3 is 15 amino acids. The germline V gene has CDR1 LNHDA and CDR2 SQIVND (reference sequence). Trimming took 2 bases from V and 5 from J, leaving 13 bases between them. The CDR3 sequence is CASSIRQNPHQPQHF. DNA of the CDR3: TGTGCCAGTAGTATAAGGCAGAACCCTCATCAGCCCCAGCATTTT.

Of note for this clonotype: One base away lies a much larger clone, so this may be a sequencing read error. V and J are TRBV28 and TRBJ2-7, with 7 bases matching TRBD1. The end of the DNA is better explained by TRBJ2-1, so the J call may be wrong. This CDR3 comprises 15 residues. Germline assignment: CDR1 MDHEN and CDR2 SYDVKM. This CDR3 is CASSVTGATQYEQFF. The CDR3 nucleotides read TGTGCCAGCAGTGTCACAGGGGCCACCCAATACGAGCAGTTCTTC.

This clonotype was observed many times. The V and J genes are TRBV2 and TRBJ1-1, with D perhaps TRBD1 (6 bases). Germline assignment: CDR1 SNHLY and CDR2 FYNNEI. This CDR3 is built from 13 residues. The V and J ends lost 4 bases and 6 bases respectively, with 12 bases between them. The CDR3 bases are TGTGCCAGCAGTGTCCGGGACACTGCTGAAGCTTTCTTT. This encodes CASSVRDTAEAFF.

The chain joins TRBV20-1 to TRBJ2-3; TRBD2 matches at 8 bases. The CDR3 contains 13 residues. Per the germline V gene, CDR1 is DFQATT and CDR2 is SNEGSKA (reference sequence). J gave up 4 bases and V 3 bases, and 3 bases lay outside the gene matches. CDR3 loop: CSASGGGADTQYF. In DNA form, the CDR3 reads TGCAGTGCTAGCGGGGGGGGGGCAGATACGCAGTATTTT.

This clonotype has only a few counts. The CDR3 loop reads CASSLKPTDTQYF. The CDR3 nucleotides read TGTGCCAGCAGCTTAAAACCCACAGATACGCAGTATTTT. The chain is built from TRBV7-3 and TRBJ2-3, with D unclear. V gave up 1 base and J gave up 2 bases, with 4 bases separating them. The CDR3 runs to 13 residues. Germline assignment: CDR1 SGHTA and CDR2 FQGTGA. Looking up the rest from reference TRBV7-3 and TRBJ2-3 gives the full variable domain: GAGVSQTPSNKVTEKGKYVELRCDPISGHTALYWYRQSLGQGPEFLIYFQGTGAADDSGLPNDRFFAVRPEGSVSTLKIQRTERGDSAVYLCASSLKPTDTQYFGPGTRLTVL.

This clonotype was observed many times. The chain uses TRBV11-1 and TRBJ2-7, with 8 positions matching TRBD1. V was pared by 5 bases and J by 4 bases, with 1 base of the junction left unmatched. Germline assignment: CDR1 SGHAT and CDR2 FQDESV (reference sequence). The CDR3 length is 12 residues. The CDR3 nucleotides are TGTGCCAGCAGCCGGACAGGGTACGAGCAGTACTTC. Protein sequence: CASSRTGYEQYF.

Notes on this clonotype: One base away lies a much larger clone, so this may be a sequencing read error. This sequence joins TRBV11-3 and TRBJ1-6; 9 bases match TRBD1. With 5 bases clipped from V and 8 bases from J, the junction kept 10 bases outside the gene matches. This CDR3 has 16 residues. Germline loops: CDR1 SGHNT, CDR2 YENEEA. CDR3 in DNA: TGTGCCAGCAGCGGGGATGGGGGACAGGGTGATTCACCCCTCCACTTT. It is translated as CASSGDGGQGDSPLHF. The full variable domain, in which reference TRBV11-3 and TRBJ1-6 provide the parts outside the CDR3, is EAGVVQSPRYKIIEKKQPVAFWCNPISGHNTLYWYLQNLGQGPELLIRYENEEAVDDSQLPKDRFSAERLKGVDSTLKIQPAELGDSAVYLCASSGDGGQGDSPLHFGNGTRLTVT.

This clonotype was detected a few times. Germline and junction disagree at one end, which may indicate a read error. The rearrangement links TRBV10-3 to TRBJ2-3; TRBD2 agrees at 11 bases. Germline V lookup: CDR1 ENHRY, CDR2 SYGVKD. The CDR3 spans 18 residues. CDR3 loop: CAISRGQLAGASTDAQYF. Here the CDR3 DNA reads TGTGCCATCAGCAGGGGACAACTAGCGGGAGCTAGCACAGATGCGCAGTATTTT.

This clonotype was picked up a small number of times. The genes are TRBV24-1 and TRBJ2-3, with D uncertain. The CDR3 is 15 residues long. V shed 2 bases and J shed 0 bases, with 8 bases lying between them. Germline V CDR1 and CDR2: KGHDR, SFDVKD. CDR3 residues: CATSDYSTSTDTQYF. As DNA, the CDR3 is TGTGCCACCAGTGATTACAGTACTAGCACAGATACGCAGTATTTT.

This clonotype was seen ten or more times. The V and J genes are TRBV7-8 and TRBJ1-1; 9 bases are a match to TRBD1. The CDR3 consists of 18 residues. Unmatched junction bases numbered 16, after V lost 4 bases and J lost 4 bases. From germline, CDR1 is SGHVS and CDR2 FQNEAQ. CDR3 DNA sequence: TGTGCCAGCAGCTCACTAAACGGGACAGGGCCCTTAGCCACTGAAGCTTTCTTT. This codes for CASSSLNGTGPLATEAFF.